This T cell receptor (beta chain) stems from a study of T-cell memory formation after mild COVID-19. Whole-study findings and limits: Among clones peaking at day 37 in the second wave, SARS-CoV-2 specificity remained unconfirmed. The study found balanced CD4/CD8 in clones contracting day 15 to 85 and a CD4+ lean in later expanders. Most CD4+ clones that shrank were in CM and EM, while CD8+ ones turned up in EMRA.

CDR3 length: 16 amino acids. V lost 0 bases, J lost 6 bases, and 15 bases lay in between. Germline-derived CDR1 and CDR2 are MGHRA and YSYEKL. The authors produced TCR alpha and TCR beta cDNA libraries with sample barcodes and UMIs by 5'RACE using constant-segment primers. TCRdb reprocessed the 5' RACE reads via MiXCR and lists one record per CDR3 protein. The table lists 170,000 or so distinct CDR3 sequences, 20% to 25% of them singletons. As concerns this clonotype: Antigen: not known.

Sequencing was carried out using PBMCs or a T cell subset sorted from them (not recorded which). The chain combines TRBV4-1 with TRBJ2-1; D might be TRBD1 or TRBD2, each matching 5 bases. This sequence was found in an adult woman who had mild COVID-19 (a few samples of this study predate the infection). Cell type and time point are not known. CDR3 amino acids: CASSQEGDVPSNEQFF. The DNA of the CDR3 is TGCGCCAGCAGCCAAGAAGGGGACGTCCCGAGCAATGAGCAGTTCTTC.